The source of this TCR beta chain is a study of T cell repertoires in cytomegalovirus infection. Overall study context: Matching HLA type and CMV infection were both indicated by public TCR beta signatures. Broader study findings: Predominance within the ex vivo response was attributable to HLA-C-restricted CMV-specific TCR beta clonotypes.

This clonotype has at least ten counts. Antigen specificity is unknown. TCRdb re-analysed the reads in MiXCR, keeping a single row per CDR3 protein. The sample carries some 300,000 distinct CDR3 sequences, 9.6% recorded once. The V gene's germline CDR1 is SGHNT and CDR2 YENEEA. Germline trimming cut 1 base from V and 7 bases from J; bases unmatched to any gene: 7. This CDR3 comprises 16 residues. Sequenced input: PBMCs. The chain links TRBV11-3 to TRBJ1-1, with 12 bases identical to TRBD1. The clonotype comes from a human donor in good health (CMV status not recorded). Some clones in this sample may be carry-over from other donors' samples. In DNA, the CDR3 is TGTGCCAGCAGCTTAGGGGGAGGGACAGGGGGCGATGAAGCTTTCTTT. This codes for CASSLGGGTGGDEAFF.